A selection of T cell receptor beta chains follows, all from one sample in a study of blood T cell repertoires in COVID-19. Here immunoSEQ multiplex PCR was the method, and the copy in TCRdb shows in-frame clones only, minus some. Among some 140,000 clones listed, approximately 81% were seen once. What was sequenced was peripheral blood. The source is an older woman with active or convalescent COVID-19. Both conserved end residues are part of each CDR3. Each record gives: J gene, CDR3 length, D gene, V gene, clone size, CDR3 DNA, CDR3 protein. The D gene is left open where the match is weak. Some rows have no size entry. The others give once, few or many, or a class for an expanded clone.

j_gene: TRBJ1-5
len: 14
d_gene: NA
v_gene: TRBV6-5
abundance: NA
CDR3nt: TGTGCCAGCAGTCACGGACAAATCAATCAGCCCCAGCATTTT
CDR3aa: CASSHGQINQPQHF

j_gene: TRBJ2-3
len: 16
d_gene: TRBD1
v_gene: TRBV7-9
abundance: NA
CDR3nt: TGTGCCAGCAGCTTAATGGGGACAGGGGCGACAGATACGCAGTATTTT
CDR3aa: CASSLMGTGATDTQYF

j_gene: TRBJ2-7
len: 15
d_gene: NA
v_gene: TRBV24-1
abundance: NA
CDR3nt: TGTGCCACCAGTGACACGGGACTCCCGGTAGGCGAGCAGTACTTC
CDR3aa: CATSDTGLPVGEQYF

j_gene: TRBJ2-5
len: 14
d_gene: NA
v_gene: TRBV11-2
abundance: NA
CDR3nt: TGTGCCAGCAGCTTAGTCCCAGGGGGGGAGACCCAGTACTTC
CDR3aa: CASSLVPGGETQYF

j_gene: TRBJ2-5
len: 14
d_gene: TRBD2
v_gene: TRBV4-2
abundance: NA
CDR3nt: TGTGCCAGCAGCCTACTAGCGGGCGGGGAGACCCAGTACTTC
CDR3aa: CASSLLAGGETQYF

j_gene: TRBJ2-5
len: 16
d_gene: TRBD2
v_gene: TRBV4-3
abundance: NA
CDR3nt: TGCGCCAGCAGCCAAGATTCCAGCGGGATTCAAGAGACCCAGTACTTC
CDR3aa: CASSQDSSGIQETQYF

j_gene: TRBJ1-2
len: 14
d_gene: TRBD1
v_gene: TRBV6-5
abundance: NA
CDR3nt: TGTGCCAGCAGTTACCGAGACAGGGGCTATGGCTACACCTTC
CDR3aa: CASSYRDRGYGYTF

j_gene: TRBJ1-2
len: 15
d_gene: NA
v_gene: TRBV5-4
abundance: NA
CDR3nt: TGTGCGAGCCGGCGTGGAGCAACACCCGAGTATGGCTACACCTTC
CDR3aa: CASRRGATPEYGYTF

j_gene: TRBJ2-2
len: 14
d_gene: NA
v_gene: TRBV11-2
abundance: few
CDR3nt: TGTGCCAGCAGCTTTACAGGGCCCACCGGGGAGCTGTTTTTT
CDR3aa: CASSFTGPTGELFF

j_gene: TRBJ1-1
len: 16
d_gene: NA
v_gene: TRBV5-4
abundance: NA
CDR3nt: TGTGCCAGCAGCTCCAAGTCGACAGGCCGGAACACTGAAGCTTTCTTT
CDR3aa: CASSSKSTGRNTEAFF

j_gene: TRBJ1-4
len: 16
d_gene: TRBD1
v_gene: TRBV28
abundance: NA
CDR3nt: TGTGCCAGCAGCGGAGAGGGGATGACAGGGATACGAAAACTGTTTTTT
CDR3aa: CASSGEGMTGIRKLFF

j_gene: TRBJ1-4
len: 14
d_gene: TRBD1
v_gene: TRBV4-1
abundance: NA
CDR3nt: TGCGCCAGCAGCCTGGACAGGGGCGAGGAAAAACTGTTTTTT
CDR3aa: CASSLDRGEEKLFF

j_gene: TRBJ2-7
len: 13
d_gene: NA
v_gene: TRBV28
abundance: NA
CDR3nt: TGTGCCAGCAGCCGTGACAGTACCTACGAGCAGTACTTC
CDR3aa: CASSRDSTYEQYF

j_gene: TRBJ2-5
len: 14
d_gene: TRBD2
v_gene: TRBV13
abundance: few
CDR3nt: TGTGCCAGCAGCTCTGGACTAGCTGGGGAGACCCAGTACTTC
CDR3aa: CASSSGLAGETQYF

j_gene: TRBJ1-2
len: 14
d_gene: TRBD1
v_gene: TRBV29-1
abundance: NA
CDR3nt: TGCAGCGTCGTGTACCTGACAGGGAACTATGGCTACACCTTC
CDR3aa: CSVVYLTGNYGYTF

j_gene: TRBJ1-1
len: 12
d_gene: NA
v_gene: TRBV30
abundance: NA
CDR3nt: TGTGCCTGGACACAGCGGGGAACTGAAGCTTTCTTT
CDR3aa: CAWTQRGTEAFF

j_gene: TRBJ1-1
len: 14
d_gene: NA
v_gene: TRBV27
abundance: NA
CDR3nt: TGTGCCAGCAGCCTCAGGGTCGGGAACACTGAAGCTTTCTTT
CDR3aa: CASSLRVGNTEAFF

j_gene: TRBJ1-2
len: 12
d_gene: NA
v_gene: TRBV6-2/TRBV6-3
abundance: NA
CDR3nt: TGTGCCAGCAGTTACGGGGCAGGGGCCAACACCTTC
CDR3aa: CASSYGAGANTF

j_gene: TRBJ2-1
len: 15
d_gene: NA
v_gene: TRBV25-1
abundance: NA
CDR3nt: TGTGCCAGCAGTGATACAGAAGGCCCCCTTAATGAGCAGTTCTTC
CDR3aa: CASSDTEGPLNEQFF

j_gene: TRBJ1-1
len: 14
d_gene: NA
v_gene: TRBV10-3
abundance: few
CDR3nt: TGTGCCGCCAGGAGGAGTTTCATGAACACTGAAGCTTTCTTT
CDR3aa: CAARRSFMNTEAFF

j_gene: TRBJ2-3
len: 16
d_gene: NA
v_gene: TRBV27
abundance: NA
CDR3nt: TGTGCCAGCAGTCCTCGAACAGGGTACAGCACAGATACGCAGTATTTT
CDR3aa: CASSPRTGYSTDTQYF

j_gene: TRBJ2-3
len: 13
d_gene: TRBD1
v_gene: TRBV30
abundance: NA
CDR3nt: TGTGCCGCAATACAGGGGTCCACAGATACGCAGTATTTT
CDR3aa: CAAIQGSTDTQYF

j_gene: TRBJ2-5
len: 12
d_gene: TRBD1
v_gene: TRBV5-5
abundance: once
CDR3nt: TGTGCCAGCAGCTGGGACAGGGGAACCCAGTACTTC
CDR3aa: CASSWDRGTQYF

j_gene: TRBJ2-7
len: 14
d_gene: NA
v_gene: TRBV19
abundance: NA
CDR3nt: TGTGCCAGTAGTATTTACTCCTACTCCTACGAGCAGTACTTC
CDR3aa: CASSIYSYSYEQYF

j_gene: TRBJ2-1
len: 17
d_gene: TRBD2
v_gene: TRBV4-3
abundance: NA
CDR3nt: TGCGCCAGCAGCCATACTAGCGGTCTTAGCTCCTACAATGAGCAGTTCTTC
CDR3aa: CASSHTSGLSSYNEQFF

j_gene: TRBJ1-1
len: 13
d_gene: NA
v_gene: TRBV10-3
abundance: NA
CDR3nt: TGTGCCATCACTCCGGGGGGTTACACTGAAGCTTTCTTT
CDR3aa: CAITPGGYTEAFF

j_gene: TRBJ2-5
len: 13
d_gene: NA
v_gene: TRBV5-1
abundance: NA
CDR3nt: TGCGCCAGCAGCCTCAGGGTAGCAGAGACCCAGTACTTC
CDR3aa: CASSLRVAETQYF

j_gene: TRBJ1-1
len: 17
d_gene: NA
v_gene: TRBV4-1
abundance: once
CDR3nt: TGCGCCAGCAGCCAAGACGCCCCCAGGGGTATGAACACTGAAGCTTTCTTT
CDR3aa: CASSQDAPRGMNTEAFF

j_gene: TRBJ2-7
len: 16
d_gene: TRBD2
v_gene: TRBV27
abundance: once
CDR3nt: TGTGCCAGCAGCTCCCCCCGGACTAGCGGGTCCTACGAGCAGTACTTC
CDR3aa: CASSSPRTSGSYEQYF

j_gene: TRBJ2-7
len: 13
d_gene: NA
v_gene: TRBV20-1
abundance: NA
CDR3nt: TGCAGTGCTAGTTCGACTTCATCCTACGAGCAGTACTTC
CDR3aa: CSASSTSSYEQYF

j_gene: TRBJ1-1
len: 14
d_gene: TRBD1
v_gene: TRBV5-1
abundance: NA
CDR3nt: TGCGCCAGCAGCACACAGGGGGGAAACACTGAAGCTTTCTTT
CDR3aa: CASSTQGGNTEAFF

j_gene: TRBJ1-5
len: 13
d_gene: TRBD1
v_gene: TRBV10-1
abundance: NA
CDR3nt: TGCGCCAGCAGTTACAGGGGGAGTCAGCCCCAGCATTTT
CDR3aa: CASSYRGSQPQHF

j_gene: TRBJ1-2
len: 12
d_gene: NA
v_gene: TRBV29-1
abundance: NA
CDR3nt: TGCAGCGCTCACCAGGGAAACTATGGCTACACCTTC
CDR3aa: CSAHQGNYGYTF

j_gene: TRBJ2-7
len: 14
d_gene: TRBD2
v_gene: TRBV27
abundance: NA
CDR3nt: TGTGCCAGCAGTTTAAGACTAGCGGGAGTTGAGCAGTACTTC
CDR3aa: CASSLRLAGVEQYF

j_gene: TRBJ2-7
len: 13
d_gene: NA
v_gene: TRBV24-1
abundance: NA
CDR3nt: TGTGCCACCCCAGACAGGAGGACCTACGAGCAGTACTTC
CDR3aa: CATPDRRTYEQYF

j_gene: TRBJ2-7
len: 14
d_gene: NA
v_gene: TRBV27
abundance: NA
CDR3nt: TGTGCCAGCAGTTTCGGACAGGGAGGGGAAGAGCAGTACTTC
CDR3aa: CASSFGQGGEEQYF

j_gene: TRBJ1-2
len: 15
d_gene: NA
v_gene: TRBV5-4
abundance: few
CDR3nt: TGTGCCAGCAGCTTGGTTCAGGGTTTGAACTATGGCTACACCTTC
CDR3aa: CASSLVQGLNYGYTF

j_gene: TRBJ1-2
len: 13
d_gene: NA
v_gene: TRBV5-4
abundance: few
CDR3nt: TGTGCCAGCAGCTTGCCCGCGGGATATGGCTACACCTTC
CDR3aa: CASSLPAGYGYTF

j_gene: TRBJ2-1
len: 15
d_gene: TRBD1
v_gene: TRBV11-3
abundance: few
CDR3nt: TGTGCCAGCAGCTTAGGGGGGACAGGGGCGAATGAGCAGTTCTTC
CDR3aa: CASSLGGTGANEQFF

j_gene: TRBJ1-1
len: 12
d_gene: TRBD1
v_gene: TRBV12-3/TRBV12-4
abundance: NA
CDR3nt: TGTGCCAGCAGTCCGGACAGGGAGGGAGCTTTCTTT
CDR3aa: CASSPDREGAFF

j_gene: TRBJ2-3
len: 17
d_gene: TRBD2
v_gene: TRBV6-2/TRBV6-3
abundance: NA
CDR3nt: TGTGCCAGCAGTTACCCCACTAGCGGGAGAACCACAGATACGCAGTATTTT
CDR3aa: CASSYPTSGRTTDTQYF

j_gene: TRBJ1-4
len: 16
d_gene: TRBD1
v_gene: TRBV7-2
abundance: NA
CDR3nt: TGTGCCAGCAGCTTACGGACAGGGTGGGGGAATGAAAAACTGTTTTTT
CDR3aa: CASSLRTGWGNEKLFF

j_gene: TRBJ1-2
len: 13
d_gene: TRBD1
v_gene: TRBV19
abundance: NA
CDR3nt: TGTGCCAGTAGTATCCAGGGGGTTCGGGGCTACACCTTC
CDR3aa: CASSIQGVRGYTF

j_gene: TRBJ1-4
len: 13
d_gene: NA
v_gene: TRBV19
abundance: NA
CDR3nt: TGTGCCAGTAGTACTGGGGCTGGCGAAAAACTGTTTTTT
CDR3aa: CASSTGAGEKLFF

j_gene: TRBJ1-4
len: 18
d_gene: NA
v_gene: TRBV6-7
abundance: NA
CDR3nt: TGTGCCAGCAGTTACTCCGCAGGGGTTCGGAAGGCTAATGAAAAACTGTTTTTT
CDR3aa: CASSYSAGVRKANEKLFF

j_gene: TRBJ1-1
len: 15
d_gene: NA
v_gene: TRBV5-4
abundance: NA
CDR3nt: TGTGCCAGCAGCTCGTTCAGGGTCATGAACACTGAAGCTTTCTTT
CDR3aa: CASSSFRVMNTEAFF

j_gene: TRBJ1-1
len: 14
d_gene: NA
v_gene: TRBV5-1
abundance: once
CDR3nt: TGCGCCAGCAGTCAGGGGTGGGGGAACACTGAAGCTTTCTTT
CDR3aa: CASSQGWGNTEAFF

j_gene: TRBJ1-2
len: 16
d_gene: TRBD1
v_gene: TRBV4-1
abundance: NA
CDR3nt: TGCGCCAGCAGCCAAAGCGGGACAGGGAGCGACTATGGCTACACCTTC
CDR3aa: CASSQSGTGSDYGYTF

j_gene: TRBJ2-1
len: 12
d_gene: NA
v_gene: TRBV28
abundance: NA
CDR3nt: TGTGCCAGCCGACCGAACAGGGCGGAGCAGTTCTTC
CDR3aa: CASRPNRAEQFF

j_gene: TRBJ2-6
len: 16
d_gene: NA
v_gene: TRBV6-6
abundance: NA
CDR3nt: TGTGCCAGCAGTTACTCTCCGGGTTCTGGGGCCAACGTCCTGACTTTC
CDR3aa: CASSYSPGSGANVLTF

j_gene: TRBJ2-1
len: 15
d_gene: TRBD1
v_gene: TRBV5-4
abundance: NA
CDR3nt: TGTGCCAGCAGCCCGCGGACAGGGCCGTACAATGAGCAGTTCTTC
CDR3aa: CASSPRTGPYNEQFF

j_gene: TRBJ1-1
len: 13
d_gene: NA
v_gene: TRBV29-1
abundance: NA
CDR3nt: TGCAGCGGTTACAGGGTTACGGGCACTGAAGCTTTCTTT
CDR3aa: CSGYRVTGTEAFF

j_gene: TRBJ1-3
len: 14
d_gene: NA
v_gene: TRBV10-2
abundance: NA
CDR3nt: TGCGCCAGCACCTTATCCGGGACAGGAAACACCATATATTTT
CDR3aa: CASTLSGTGNTIYF

j_gene: TRBJ2-3
len: 15
d_gene: NA
v_gene: TRBV14
abundance: NA
CDR3nt: TGTGCCAGCAGCCGACGGGACACTAGCACAGATACGCAGTATTTT
CDR3aa: CASSRRDTSTDTQYF

j_gene: TRBJ1-1
len: 13
d_gene: TRBD1
v_gene: TRBV7-9
abundance: NA
CDR3nt: TGTGCCAGCAGGGGACAGATGAACACTGAAGCTTTCTTT
CDR3aa: CASRGQMNTEAFF

j_gene: TRBJ1-5
len: 15
d_gene: NA
v_gene: TRBV28
abundance: once
CDR3nt: TGTGCCAGCAGTTTAGCCCCAGGAACTGGGCAGCCCCAGCATTTT
CDR3aa: CASSLAPGTGQPQHF